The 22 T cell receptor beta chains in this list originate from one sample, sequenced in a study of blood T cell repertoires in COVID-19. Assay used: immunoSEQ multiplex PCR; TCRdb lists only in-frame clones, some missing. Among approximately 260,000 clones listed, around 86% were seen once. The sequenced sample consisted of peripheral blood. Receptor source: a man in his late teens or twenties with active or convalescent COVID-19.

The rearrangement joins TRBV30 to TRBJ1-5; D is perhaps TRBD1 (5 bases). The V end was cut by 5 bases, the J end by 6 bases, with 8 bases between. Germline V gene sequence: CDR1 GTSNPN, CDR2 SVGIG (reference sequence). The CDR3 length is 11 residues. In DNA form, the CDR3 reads TGTGCCTGGGGGGCAGGTCAGCCCCAGCATTTT. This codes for CAWGAGQPQHF.

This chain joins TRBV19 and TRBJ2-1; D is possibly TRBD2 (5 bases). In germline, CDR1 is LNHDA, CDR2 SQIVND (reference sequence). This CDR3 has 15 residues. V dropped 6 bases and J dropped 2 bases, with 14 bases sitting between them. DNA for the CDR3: TGTGCCAGTAGCCTACCTTCCGGGACCTACAATGAGCAGTTCTTC. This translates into CASSLPSGTYNEQFF.

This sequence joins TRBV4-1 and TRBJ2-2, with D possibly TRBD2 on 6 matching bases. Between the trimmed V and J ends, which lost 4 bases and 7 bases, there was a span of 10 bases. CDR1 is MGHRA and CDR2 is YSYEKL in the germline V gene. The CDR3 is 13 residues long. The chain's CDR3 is CASSLPGSGELFF. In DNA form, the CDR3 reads TGCGCCAGCAGCCTCCCCGGGAGCGGGGAGCTGTTTTTT.

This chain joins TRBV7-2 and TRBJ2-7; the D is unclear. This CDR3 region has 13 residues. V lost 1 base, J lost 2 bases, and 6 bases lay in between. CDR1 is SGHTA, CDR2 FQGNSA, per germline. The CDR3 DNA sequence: TGTGCCAGCAGCTTAGGGAGAACCTACGAGCAGTACTTC. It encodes CASSLGRTYEQYF.

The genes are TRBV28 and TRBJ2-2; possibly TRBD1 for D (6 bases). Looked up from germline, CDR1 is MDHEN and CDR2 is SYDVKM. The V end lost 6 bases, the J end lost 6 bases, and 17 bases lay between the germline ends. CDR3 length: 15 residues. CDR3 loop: CASSTQGRFSGELFF. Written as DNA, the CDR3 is TGTGCCAGCAGCACACAGGGTCGGTTTTCCGGGGAGCTGTTTTTT.

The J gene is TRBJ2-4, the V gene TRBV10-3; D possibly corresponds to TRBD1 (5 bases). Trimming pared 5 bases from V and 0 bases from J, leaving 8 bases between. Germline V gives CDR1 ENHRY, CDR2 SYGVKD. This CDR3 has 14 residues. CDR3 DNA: TGTGCCATCAGTACAGGTCTAGCCAAAAACATTCAGTACTTC. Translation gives CAISTGLAKNIQYF.

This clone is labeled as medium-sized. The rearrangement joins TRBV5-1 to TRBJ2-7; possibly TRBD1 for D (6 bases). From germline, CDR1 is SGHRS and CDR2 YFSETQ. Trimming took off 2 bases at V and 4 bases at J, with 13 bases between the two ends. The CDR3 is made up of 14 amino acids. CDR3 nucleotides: TGCGCCAGCAGCTTACGGACAGACCGTTACGAGCAGTACTTC. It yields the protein CASSLRTDRYEQYF.

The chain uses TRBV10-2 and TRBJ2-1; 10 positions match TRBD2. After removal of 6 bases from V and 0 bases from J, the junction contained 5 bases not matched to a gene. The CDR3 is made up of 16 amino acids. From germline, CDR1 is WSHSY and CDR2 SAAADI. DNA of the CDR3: TGCGCCAGCAGGACTCTAGCGGGAGCCTCCTACAATGAGCAGTTCTTC. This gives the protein CASRTLAGASYNEQFF.

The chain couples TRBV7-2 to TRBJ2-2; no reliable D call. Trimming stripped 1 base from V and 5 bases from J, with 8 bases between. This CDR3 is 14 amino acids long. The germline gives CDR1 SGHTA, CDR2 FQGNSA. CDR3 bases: TGTGCCAGCAGCTTAGGTGGAGAGACCGGGGAGCTGTTTTTT. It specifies CASSLGGETGELFF.

The CDR3 here is CASSSPGYGYTF. The DNA for the CDR3 is TGTGCCAGCAGTTCCCCAGGGTATGGCTACACCTTC. This chain uses TRBV12-3 or TRBV12-4 with TRBJ1-2; a possible D gene is TRBD1 (5 bases). V was trimmed by 4 bases and J by 5 bases, leaving 8 bases between them. The CDR3 loop spans 12 amino acids.

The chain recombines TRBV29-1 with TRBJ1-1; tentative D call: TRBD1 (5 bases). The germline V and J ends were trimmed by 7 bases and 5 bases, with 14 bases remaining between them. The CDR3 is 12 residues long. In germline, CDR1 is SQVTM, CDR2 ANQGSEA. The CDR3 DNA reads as TGCAGCGCCATACCTCGGGGGACTGAAGCTTTCTTT. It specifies CSAIPRGTEAFF. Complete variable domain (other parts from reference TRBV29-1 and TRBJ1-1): SAVISQKPSRDICQRGTSLTIQCQVDSQVTMMFWYRQQPGQSLTLIATANQGSEATYESGFVIDKFPISRPNLTFSTLTVSNMSPEDSSIYLCSAIPRGTEAFFGQGTRLTVV.

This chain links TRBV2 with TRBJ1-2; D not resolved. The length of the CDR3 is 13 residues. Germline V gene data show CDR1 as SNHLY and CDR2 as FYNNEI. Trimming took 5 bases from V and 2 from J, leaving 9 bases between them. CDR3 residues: CASSLSPNYGYTF. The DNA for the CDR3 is TGTGCCAGCAGTCTTAGTCCCAACTATGGCTACACCTTC.

The CDR3 sequence is CATSPRFRVGQYF. The CDR3 DNA reads TGTGCCACCAGCCCCCGCTTCAGGGTCGGGCAGTACTTC. The rearrangement uses TRBV15 and TRBJ2-7; D perhaps matches TRBD1 (5 bases). Germline V gene sequence: CDR1 LNHNV, CDR2 YYDKDF (reference sequence). The ends were cut back, 5 bases at V and 9 bases at J, with 17 bases in the middle. This CDR3 is 13 amino acids long. The variable domain in full, with the rest retrieved from reference TRBV15 and TRBJ2-7, is DAMVIQNPRYQVTQFGKPVTLSCSQTLNHNVMYWYQQKSSQAPKLLFHYYDKDFNNEADTPDNFQSRRPNTSFCFLDIRSPGLGDTAMYLCATSPRFRVGQYFGPGTRLTVT.

This chain's CDR3 is CASSQDREEGGRGYTF. For the CDR3, the DNA is TGTGCCAGCAGCCAAGACCGGGAGGAGGGGGGAAGGGGCTACACCTTC. The rearrangement links TRBV3-1 (or the pseudogene TRBV3-2) to TRBJ1-2; D is perhaps TRBD1 (6 bases). CDR3 length: 16 amino acids. CDR1 is LGHDT, CDR2 YNNKEL, per germline (reference sequence). The ends were cut back, 0 bases at V and 8 bases at J, with 19 bases in the middle.

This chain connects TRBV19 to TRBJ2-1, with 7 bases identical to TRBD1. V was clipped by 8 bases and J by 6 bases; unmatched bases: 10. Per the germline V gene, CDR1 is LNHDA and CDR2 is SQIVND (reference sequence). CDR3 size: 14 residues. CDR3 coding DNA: TGTGCCAGTCGTAGGGACAGCTGGGTCAATGAGCAGTTCTTC. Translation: CASRRDSWVNEQFF.

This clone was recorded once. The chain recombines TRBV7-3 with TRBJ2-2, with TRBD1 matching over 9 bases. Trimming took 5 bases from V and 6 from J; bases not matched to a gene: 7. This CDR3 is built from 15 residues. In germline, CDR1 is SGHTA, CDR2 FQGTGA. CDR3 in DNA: TGTGCCAGCAGCCCATGGACAGGGGAGGCCGGGGAGCTGTTTTTT. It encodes CASSPWTGEAGELFF.

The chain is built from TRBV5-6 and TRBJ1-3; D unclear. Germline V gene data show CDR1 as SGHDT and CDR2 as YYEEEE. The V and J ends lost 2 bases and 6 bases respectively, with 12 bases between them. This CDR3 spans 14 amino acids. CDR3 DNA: TGTGCCAGCAGCTTTTCCCTCGGGTCAAACACCATATATTTT. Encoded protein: CASSFSLGSNTIYF.

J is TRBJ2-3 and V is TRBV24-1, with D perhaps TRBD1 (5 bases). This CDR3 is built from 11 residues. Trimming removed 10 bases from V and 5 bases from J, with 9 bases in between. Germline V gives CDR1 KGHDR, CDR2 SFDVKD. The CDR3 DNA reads TGTGCCACTGAAAGGGGAGATACGCAGTATTTT. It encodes CATERGDTQYF.

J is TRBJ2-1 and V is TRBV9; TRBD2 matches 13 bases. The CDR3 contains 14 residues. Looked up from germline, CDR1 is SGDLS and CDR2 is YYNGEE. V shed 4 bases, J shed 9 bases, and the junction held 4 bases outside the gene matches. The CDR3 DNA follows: TGTGCCAGCAGCCTTGGGACTAGCGGGATTGAGCAGTTCTTC. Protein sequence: CASSLGTSGIEQFF. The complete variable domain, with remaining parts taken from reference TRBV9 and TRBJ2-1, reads DSGVTQTPKHLITATGQRVTLRCSPRSGDLSVYWYQQSLDQGLQFLIQYYNGEERAKGNILERFSAQQFPDLHSELNLSSLELGDSALYFCASSLGTSGIEQFFGPGTRLTVL.

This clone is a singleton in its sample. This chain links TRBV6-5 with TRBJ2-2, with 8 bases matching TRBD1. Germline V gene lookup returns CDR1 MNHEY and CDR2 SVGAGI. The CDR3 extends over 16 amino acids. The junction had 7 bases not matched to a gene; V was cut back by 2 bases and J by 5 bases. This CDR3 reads CASSYDRGSYTGELFF. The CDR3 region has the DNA TGTGCCAGCAGTTACGACAGGGGATCTTATACCGGGGAGCTGTTTTTT.

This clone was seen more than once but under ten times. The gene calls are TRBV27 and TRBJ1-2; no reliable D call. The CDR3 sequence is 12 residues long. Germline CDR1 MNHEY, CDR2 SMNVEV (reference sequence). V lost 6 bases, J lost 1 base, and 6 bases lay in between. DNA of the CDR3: TGTGCCAGCAGCCACAATAACTATGGCTACACCTTC. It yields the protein CASSHNNYGYTF.

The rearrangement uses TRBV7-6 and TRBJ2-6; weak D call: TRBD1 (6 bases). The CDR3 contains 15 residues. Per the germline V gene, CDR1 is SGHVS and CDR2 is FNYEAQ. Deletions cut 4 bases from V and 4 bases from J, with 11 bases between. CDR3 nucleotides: TGTGCCAGCAGCTCCGCAGGGGTCGGGGCCAACGTCCTGACTTTC. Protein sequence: CASSSAGVGANVLTF.